Below are 30 T cell receptor beta chains sequenced from a single sample in a study of shared clonotypes between healthy human individuals. This table comes from immunoSEQ multiplex PCR, and its TCRdb copy is limited to in-frame clones, with some not included. The sample yields approximately 500,000 clones, about 96% seen once. The sample was naive CD4+ T cells sorted from blood. Subset noted: CD45RA+ positively selected. The receptor source for this set is a woman aged 25 to 39 in good health.

CDR3 bases: TGTGCCAGCAGTCTCAGGGTTGGGGAGCTGTTTTTT. Amino acid sequence: CASSLRVGELFF. The J gene is TRBJ2-2, the V gene TRBV28, with D possibly being TRBD1 (5 bases). CDR3 length equals 12 residues. V was trimmed by 5 bases and J by 8 bases, leaving 9 bases between them. Germline V gene sequence: CDR1 MDHEN, CDR2 SYDVKM.

This clone was found once. The J gene is TRBJ1-1, the V gene TRBV27; D possibly corresponds to TRBD1 (6 bases). Germline V gives CDR1 MNHEY, CDR2 SMNVEV (reference sequence). The V end was cut by 9 bases, the J end by 5 bases, with 22 bases between. The CDR3 is made up of 15 amino acids. CDR3 DNA sequence: TGTGCCAGTGGACTCGACAGGTCATTGCGAACTGAAGCTTTCTTT. Protein sequence: CASGLDRSLRTEAFF.

This rearrangement joins TRBV6-6 to TRBJ2-7, with D perhaps matching TRBD1 or TRBD2 (5 bases each). The CDR3 is made up of 15 amino acids. Germline V gene lookup returns CDR1 MNHNY and CDR2 SVGAGI (reference sequence). V dropped 6 bases and J dropped 4 bases, with 19 bases sitting between them. This CDR3 is CASRLGRDGLYEQYF. DNA for the CDR3: TGTGCCAGCAGACTTGGTCGGGACGGATTATACGAGCAGTACTTC.

The chain uses TRBV11-2 and TRBJ2-7; weak D call: TRBD2 (6 bases). CDR1 SGHAT and CDR2 FQNNGV come from the germline V gene. There are 14 residues in the CDR3. Trimming left V 4 bases short and J 6 bases short, with 16 bases between. The CDR3 DNA sequence: TGTGCCAGCAGCTCAGGGAGGCCGCTTGCCGAGCAGTACTTC. This codes for CASSSGRPLAEQYF.

The rearrangement uses TRBV7-9 and TRBJ1-1; D possibly corresponds to TRBD1 (5 bases). This CDR3 has 14 residues. V was pared by 7 bases and J by 7 bases, with 19 bases between. Germline assignment: CDR1 SEHNR and CDR2 FQNEAQ (reference sequence). The DNA for the CDR3 is TGTGCCAGCACCATCGGGTGGCAGGGCATTGAAGCTTTCTTT. It encodes CASTIGWQGIEAFF.

This clone was picked up one time. The rearrangement links TRBV30 to TRBJ1-5; weak D call: TRBD1 (5 bases). Trimming left V 2 bases short and J 10 bases short, with 15 bases between. The CDR3 consists of 13 residues. CDR1 and CDR2 from the germline V gene are GTSNPN and SVGIG (reference sequence). In nucleotides, the CDR3 is TGTGCCTGGAGTAGGGATGACAGCAAACCCCAGCATTTT. Its translation is CAWSRDDSKPQHF.

This chain connects TRBV9 to TRBJ2-3; D unclear. This CDR3 has 11 amino acids. The germline V gene encodes CDR1 SGDLS and CDR2 YYNGEE. Trimming shortened V by 4 bases and J by 6 bases, and 6 bases separated the two germline ends. CDR3 DNA sequence: TGTGCCAGCAGCCTAGAGGATACGCAGTATTTT. This sequence encodes CASSLEDTQYF.

In this sample, this clone turned up once. The gene calls are TRBV7-9 and TRBJ1-3; D possibly corresponds to TRBD1 (5 bases). This CDR3 contains 12 residues. CDR1 is SEHNR, CDR2 FQNEAQ, per germline (reference sequence). Trimming left V 7 bases short and J 7 bases short, with 11 bases between. The CDR3 sequence is CASTREGNTIYF. The DNA of the CDR3 is TGTGCCAGCACACGGGAGGGGAACACCATATATTTT. Using reference TRBV7-9 and TRBJ1-3 for the parts outside the CDR3, the full variable domain is DTGVSQNPRHKITKRGQNVTFRCDPISEHNRLYWYRQTLGQGPEFLTYFQNEAQLEKSRLLSDRFSAERPKGSFSTLEIQRTEQGDSAMYLCASTREGNTIYFGEGSWLTVV.

In its sample, this clone was seen once. V is TRBV6-1 and J is TRBJ1-2, with D unresolved. V was cut by 4 bases and J by 8 bases, with 23 bases left in between. Germline V CDR1 and CDR2: MNHNS, SASEGT. The CDR3 is 16 amino acids. CDR3 in amino acids: CASSARPSAPYLGYTF. CDR3 nucleotide sequence: TGTGCCAGCAGTGCACGCCCCAGTGCCCCGTACCTGGGCTACACCTTC.

The chain carries TRBV4-1 and TRBJ2-2; D is unresolved. CDR1 and CDR2 from the germline V gene are MGHRA and YSYEKL. The CDR3 consists of 16 residues. V lost 4 bases to trimming and J lost 6 bases, with 18 bases between them. As DNA, the CDR3 is TGCGCCAGCAGCCCCAGGCTATTGGTACGGGCCGGGGAGCTGTTTTTT. It is translated as CASSPRLLVRAGELFF.

The J gene is TRBJ1-4, the V gene TRBV2; D gene uncertain. The V and J ends lost 10 bases and 0 bases respectively, with 9 bases between them. This CDR3 is built from 13 residues. Germline CDR1 reads SNHLY; CDR2 reads FYNNEI. The DNA of the CDR3 is TGTGCCACTTCGACAACAACTAATGAAAAACTGTTTTTT. It translates to CATSTTTNEKLFF.

This rearrangement joins TRBV13 to TRBJ2-1; D gene uncertain. With 6 bases removed from V and 0 bases from J, the gap between germline ends came to 15 bases. The CDR3 is made up of 16 amino acids. Germline V lookup: CDR1 PRHDT, CDR2 FYEKMQ (reference sequence). DNA of the CDR3: TGTGCCAGCAGTCCCGTGTCGGCTAGCTCCTACAATGAGCAGTTCTTC. Translation: CASSPVSASSYNEQFF.

The gene calls are TRBV5-1 and TRBJ2-3; 7 bases align to TRBD1. The CDR3 consists of 15 residues. Germline V CDR1 and CDR2: SGHRS, YFSETQ. The ends lost 3 bases at V and 4 bases at J; junction bases unmatched: 8. This CDR3 is CASSSHPTGADTQYF. Written as DNA, the CDR3 is TGCGCCAGCAGCTCACACCCCACAGGGGCAGATACGCAGTATTTT.

The chain has TRBV5-1 and TRBJ2-7, with D tentatively TRBD2 (6 bases). V lost 4 bases and J 2 bases, leaving 19 bases between the germline ends. Germline CDR1 reads SGHRS; CDR2 reads YFSETQ. There are 16 residues in the CDR3. The CDR3 coding sequence is TGCGCCAGCAGCCCCACTACTCTAGCGACCACCTACGAGCAGTACTTC. Protein product: CASSPTTLATTYEQYF.

The chain employs TRBV20-1 and TRBJ2-1, with D uncertain. Germline CDR1 DFQATT, CDR2 SNEGSKA (reference sequence). This CDR3 region has 11 residues. V dropped 3 bases and J dropped 5 bases, with 5 bases sitting between them. The CDR3 DNA follows: TGCAGTGCTAGGGATAACAATGAGCAGTTCTTC. Its protein product is CSARDNNEQFF.

The chain employs TRBV28 and TRBJ1-1; TRBD1 agrees at 7 bases. The germline gives CDR1 MDHEN, CDR2 SYDVKM. Trimming took 6 bases from V and 1 from J; bases not matched to a gene: 5. This CDR3 is 14 amino acids long. The CDR3 sequence is CASRVDRRNTEAFF. DNA of the CDR3: TGTGCCAGCAGGGTGGACAGGCGGAACACTGAAGCTTTCTTT.

The chain uses TRBV5-6 and TRBJ2-2; D is unclear. Trimming pared 5 bases from V and 5 bases from J, leaving 7 bases between. The CDR3 runs 12 residues. Germline-derived CDR1 and CDR2 are SGHDT and YYEEEE. For the CDR3, the DNA is TGTGCCAGCAGGGTAGAAACCGGGGAGCTGTTTTTT. Encoded protein: CASRVETGELFF.

The chain combines TRBV4-2 with TRBJ2-2; D is unresolved. V shed 6 bases and J shed 2 bases, with 19 bases lying between them. This CDR3 spans 17 amino acids. CDR1 is LGHNA, CDR2 YNFKEQ, per germline. Here the CDR3 reads CASSLPRGGENTGELFF. CDR3 DNA: TGTGCCAGCAGTCTCCCCCGAGGCGGAGAAAACACCGGGGAGCTGTTTTTT.

This chain uses TRBV7-2 with TRBJ2-7; D unresolved. The CDR3 contains 15 residues. V lost 0 bases, J lost 3 bases, and 12 bases lay in between. Germline lookup yields CDR1 SGHTA and CDR2 FQGNSA. The CDR3 nucleotides are TGTGCCAGCAGCTTAGCTCCGGACGCATACTACGAGCAGTACTTC. Translation: CASSLAPDAYYEQYF.

The rearrangement joins TRBV18 to TRBJ2-7; 7 positions agree with TRBD1. This CDR3 spans 13 amino acids. Trimming cost V 3 bases and J 5 bases; bases outside gene matches: 4. The germline V gene has CDR1 KGHSH and CDR2 LQKENI. CDR3 bases: TGTGCCAGCTCACCGGACAGGACCCACGAGCAGTACTTC. It translates to CASSPDRTHEQYF.

This sequence joins TRBV5-1 and TRBJ2-2, with TRBD2 as a possible D gene (5 bases). The CDR3 is 16 residues long. V shed 1 base and J shed 4 bases, with 14 bases lying between them. The germline V gene encodes CDR1 SGHRS and CDR2 YFSETQ. The DNA for the CDR3 is TGCGCCAGCAGCTTGAGTGGGAGCCGTCTCACCGGGGAGCTGTTTTTT. Protein product: CASSLSGSRLTGELFF.

The chain uses TRBV6-5 and TRBJ2-7, with TRBD2 matching over 11 bases. V shed 2 bases, J shed 5 bases, and the junction held 5 bases outside the gene matches. Per the germline V gene, CDR1 is MNHEY and CDR2 is SVGAGI. CDR3 length: 15 residues. CDR3 nucleotides: TGTGCCAGCAGTTACCTCGGGACTAGCGGAGACGAGCAGTACTTC. As protein: CASSYLGTSGDEQYF.

The chain has TRBV6-5 and TRBJ1-5, with TRBD1 identical over 9 bases. The CDR3 consists of 15 residues. Germline CDR1 MNHEY, CDR2 SVGAGI. V lost 5 bases to trimming and J lost 3 bases; unmatched junction nucleotides: 5. For the CDR3, the DNA is TGTGCCAGCAGTCCGACAGGGGGAAACAATCAGCCCCAGCATTTT. Translating gives CASSPTGGNNQPQHF.

V is TRBV28 and J is TRBJ2-7; weak D call: TRBD1 (5 bases). V gave up 4 bases and J gave up 5 bases, with 9 bases separating them. Germline CDR1 is MDHEN and CDR2 is SYDVKM. CDR3 length equals 12 residues. The DNA of the CDR3 is TGTGCCAGCAGTTCAGGGTACCACGAGCAGTACTTC. It translates to CASSSGYHEQYF.

V usage is TRBV28 and J usage is TRBJ2-7, with 10 bases aligning to TRBD1. This CDR3 comprises 15 residues. The germline CDR1 and CDR2 sequences are MDHEN and SYDVKM. The J segment lost 9 bases and the V segment lost 6 bases, leaving 14 bases of the junction unmatched. In DNA, the CDR3 is TGTGCCAGCAGCCCCTTGCCGGGACAGGGGATTTTGCAGTACTTC. The encoded protein is CASSPLPGQGILQYF.

This chain links TRBV30 with TRBJ2-1; 13 nucleotides line up with TRBD2. CDR3 length: 17 amino acids. Trimming cost V 6 bases and J 0 bases; bases outside gene matches: 8. The germline V gene encodes CDR1 GTSNPN and CDR2 SVGIG (reference sequence). CDR3: CACTPGLAGSSYNEQFF. CDR3 coding DNA: TGTGCCTGCACTCCGGGACTAGCGGGGAGCTCCTACAATGAGCAGTTCTTC.

The chain uses TRBV7-9 and TRBJ1-3; 7 nucleotides align to TRBD1. The CDR3 spans 16 residues. CDR1 SEHNR and CDR2 FQNEAQ come from the germline V gene (reference sequence). Trimming at V came to 7 bases and at J to 3 bases, leaving 12 bases not matched to a gene. The CDR3, as DNA: TGTGCCAGCAACCCATACCGGGACAGATATGGAAACACCATATATTTT. Translation gives CASNPYRDRYGNTIYF.

V and J are TRBV5-6 and TRBJ2-1, with D unclear. This CDR3 region has 16 residues. Germline CDR1 and CDR2: SGHDT and YYEEEE. V gave up 4 bases and J gave up 1 base, with 15 bases separating them. This chain's CDR3 is CASSPGGRVSYNEQFF. The DNA of the CDR3 is TGTGCCAGCAGCCCCGGCGGTAGGGTGTCCTACAATGAGCAGTTCTTC.

The J gene is TRBJ1-5, the V gene TRBV28; tentative D call: TRBD1 (6 bases). This CDR3 is built from 17 residues. Germline CDR1 and CDR2: MDHEN and SYDVKM. V was pared by 4 bases and J by 4 bases, with 20 bases between. CDR3 DNA: TGTGCCAGCAGTTCGATCTCGCAGGGGTCGGGTAATCAGCCCCAGCATTTT. Its protein product is CASSSISQGSGNQPQHF.

This chain joins TRBV19 and TRBJ2-1; D gene ambiguous. The CDR3 has 14 residues. Trimming removed 1 base from V and 4 bases from J, with 8 bases in between. Per germline, CDR1 LNHDA and CDR2 SQIVND (reference sequence). The CDR3 is CASSIAAVYNEQFF. CDR3 coding DNA: TGTGCCAGTAGTATAGCGGCGGTGTACAATGAGCAGTTCTTC.